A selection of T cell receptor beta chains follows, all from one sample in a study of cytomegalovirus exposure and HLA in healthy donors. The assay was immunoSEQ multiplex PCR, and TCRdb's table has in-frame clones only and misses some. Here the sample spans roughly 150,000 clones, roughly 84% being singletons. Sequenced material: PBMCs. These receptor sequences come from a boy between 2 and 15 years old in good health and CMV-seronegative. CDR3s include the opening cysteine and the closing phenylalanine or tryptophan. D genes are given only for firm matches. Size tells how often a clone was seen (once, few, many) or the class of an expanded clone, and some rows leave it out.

TGTGCCAGCAAAAAATACCACGTGAGGGATACGCAGTATTTT CASKKYHVRDTQYF - - TRBJ2-3 TRBV6-1
TGTGCCAGCAGCTCCGCCCGCACAGGGAACGAGCAGTACTTC CASSSARTGNEQYF - - TRBJ2-7 TRBV13
TGTGCCAGCAGCGTAGTAGGGACTAGCGCCAACAATGAGCAGTTCTTC CASSVVGTSANNEQFF - TRBD2 TRBJ2-1 TRBV9
TGTGCCAGCAGTTATCCAGACTATGGCTACACCTTC CASSYPDYGYTF - - TRBJ1-2 TRBV6-1
TGTGCCAGTAGTATAGGTGCACTATCATCGGTAGTTCAGACCCAGTACTTC CASSIGALSSVVQTQYF once - TRBJ2-5 TRBV19
TGTGCCAGCACCCTGAAGGGTCCGCAGGGGGCTTACAATGAGCAGTTCTTC CASTLKGPQGAYNEQFF - TRBD1 TRBJ2-1 TRBV27
TGTGCCTGGAGTGATTCCGGGACAGTCTACGAGCAGTACTTC CAWSDSGTVYEQYF - TRBD1 TRBJ2-7 TRBV30
TGTGCCAGCAGCCCGCCGAAGAGAGGGATGAACACCGGGGAGCTGTTTTTT CASSPPKRGMNTGELFF few - TRBJ2-2 TRBV5-6
TGTGCCAGCAGCTTAGGACAGGGTCGGGAAGCTTTCTTT CASSLGQGREAFF - TRBD1 TRBJ1-1 TRBV7-3
TGTGCCAGCAGTCGACAGGGGGTGGGAAACACCATATATTTT CASSRQGVGNTIYF - TRBD1 TRBJ1-3 TRBV6-5
TGCGCCAGCGACCAAAGCGGGGGGGCCCCCACAGATACGCAGTATTTT CASDQSGGAPTDTQYF - TRBD2 TRBJ2-3 TRBV10-2
TGTGCCAGCAGCTTACTCCCCGGGAGCAGCGGCCACGAGCAGTACTTC CASSLLPGSSGHEQYF - - TRBJ2-7 TRBV11-2
TGTGCCAGCAGTTTCCTAAGGAGCGGGAGGGCTAGCTCCTACAATGAGCAGTTCTTC CASSFLRSGRASSYNEQFF - TRBD2 TRBJ2-1 TRBV27
TGTGCCAGCAGTGGAACCTTCCCGGGACTTTCCCGGGCTCACTATGGCTACACCTTC CASSGTFPGLSRAHYGYTF - - TRBJ1-2 TRBV6-1
TGTGCCAGCGTCGTTGAGAATCAAGAGACCCAGTACTTC CASVVENQETQYF - - TRBJ2-5 TRBV2
TGCGCCAGCAGCTTGGCCGGGACTAGCGGGGGGTACCAAGAGACCCAGTACTTC CASSLAGTSGGYQETQYF - TRBD2 TRBJ2-5 TRBV5-1
TGTGCCAGCAGCTCCACGACAGGGAACACCGGGGAGCTGTTTTTT CASSSTTGNTGELFF - - TRBJ2-2 TRBV7-6
TGTGCCAGCAGTGAAGCCACGGGAGGGAGGAATGAGCAGTTCTTC CASSEATGGRNEQFF - TRBD2 TRBJ2-1 TRBV6-1
TGCGCCAGCAGTGTAGCGGGGGGGCTCCACAATGAGCAGTTCTTC CASSVAGGLHNEQFF - TRBD2 TRBJ2-1 TRBV10-2
TGTGCCAGCAGCCGCAGACGGGAAGACAGGAATCAAAAATCCGATGAGCAGTTCTTC CASSRRREDRNQKSDEQFF - - TRBJ2-1 TRBV27
TGCGCCAGCAGCCTCCCAACAGGGGCCTACACCTTC CASSLPTGAYTF - TRBD1 TRBJ1-2 TRBV5-1
TGTGCCAGCATCCCATCAGGGGGCGCGAAGAATTCACCCCTCCACTTT CASIPSGGAKNSPLHF - TRBD1 TRBJ1-6 TRBV27
TGTGCCAGCTCCCAAGCTTTGACAGGGGCGAAGAACGAGCAGTACTTC CASSQALTGAKNEQYF - TRBD1 TRBJ2-7 TRBV18
TGTGCCAGCAGCCAAGTTCCGGGACTAGCGGGGTTAACAGATACGCAGTATTTT CASSQVPGLAGLTDTQYF - TRBD2 TRBJ2-3 TRBV4-2
TGCGCCAGCAGCTTGGCCGGGGGGACCGGGGAGCTGTTTTTT CASSLAGGTGELFF - TRBD2 TRBJ2-2 TRBV5-1
TGTGCCAGCAGACCCCGGGACAGGGAGTACACTGAAGCTTTCTTT CASRPRDREYTEAFF - TRBD1 TRBJ1-1 TRBV6-5
TGTGCCAGCAGTGAAGTGCTGAGGGCTGAAGCTTTCTTT CASSEVLRAEAFF - - TRBJ1-1 TRBV6-1
TGTGCCAGCAGTAGACAGGGGGGGGAGACCCAGTACTTC CASSRQGGETQYF - TRBD1 TRBJ2-5 TRBV6-5
TGTGCCAGCAGTACACCTTACATGAACACTGAAGCTTTCTTT CASSTPYMNTEAFF - - TRBJ1-1 TRBV6-1
TGTGCCAGCAGTGAGCGGATTCGGGGAAGTGGAGCTAACTATGGCTACACCTTC CASSERIRGSGANYGYTF once - TRBJ1-2 TRBV6-1
TGTGCCTGGATTGTCGGGAGGCATAGGGATACGCAGTATTTT CAWIVGRHRDTQYF - TRBD2 TRBJ2-3 TRBV30
TGTGCCAGCAGTGATAGCCCAGGGGTGAAGACCCAGTACTTC CASSDSPGVKTQYF - - TRBJ2-5 TRBV25-1